What follows is one T cell receptor (beta chain) and its context. Sequence at one end of the junction differs from germline and may be a read error. CDR1 is ENHRY and CDR2 is SYGVKD in the germline V gene. This CDR3 region has 12 residues. RNA transcripts were the source from which TCR beta CDR3 regions were amplified. HTBI-primed RT-PCR formed the first round, and a multiplex PCR formed the second. TCRdb redid the calling of the multiplex PCR reads with MiXCR, one entry per CDR3 protein. The table includes 650,000 to 800,000 distinct CDR3 sequences, about 40% detected once. The data derive from a study of Graves' ophthalmopathy and Graves' hyperthyroidism. In the study overall: The study drew peripheral blood at initial diagnosis, before any treatment.

CAS ≥3, NOSPECS ≥4, moderate-to-severe activity and duration under 3 months marked donors with ophthalmopathy. Uncontrolled infections, pregnancy, lactation or other autoimmune diseases led to patient exclusion. This clonotype was obtained from an adult man with Graves' ophthalmopathy. The specimen sequenced was peripheral blood. The genes are TRBV10-3 and TRBJ1-6, with 8 bases aligning to TRBD1. CDR3 residues: CASSSPGTGIHF. The CDR3 DNA is TGTGCCAGCAGTTCCCCCGGGACAGGCATCCACTTT.